This paragraph reports one TCR beta chain. This record belongs to a study of blood T cell repertoires in COVID-19. Turning to the study itself: There were acute and convalescent COVID-19 samples, and they came from the United States, Italy and Spain.

Per the study methods: Reference gene primers were amplified, and this amplification served to estimate nucleated cell counts. The table came from immunoSEQ multiplex PCR; TCRdb's copy has only in-frame clones and leaves some out. V, J and clone size derive from that table, while D and trimming were established from the DNA sequence. There are 65,000 to 70,000 clones in the sample; around 85% occur only once, and approximately 16% lies in the top ten. Germline V lookup: CDR1 SGHKS, CDR2 YYEKEE (reference sequence). The CDR3 has 15 amino acids. The J segment lost 8 bases and the V segment lost 4 bases, leaving 12 bases of the junction unmatched.

V usage is TRBV5-5 and J usage is TRBJ1-2, with 9 bases that match TRBD1. The TCR originated in a man aged 35 to 55 with COVID-19, enrolled during active disease. Sample: peripheral blood. CDR3 region: CASSGRQGGIQGYTF. CDR3 nucleotide sequence: TGTGCCAGCAGCGGGAGACAGGGGGGAATACAGGGCTACACCTTC.